This entry features one T cell receptor beta chain sequence. These data come from a study of blood T cell repertoires in COVID-19. This CDR3 has 14 residues. Trimming removed 5 bases from V and 7 bases from J; junction bases left unmatched: 8. The V gene's germline CDR1 is LNHNV and CDR2 YYDKDF (reference sequence). The assay was immunoSEQ multiplex PCR, and TCRdb's table has in-frame clones only and misses some. The repertoire holds roughly 310,000 clones, with roughly 90% as singletons. The sequence was obtained from a woman aged 25 to 39 with COVID-19, enrolled during active disease. V is TRBV15 and J is TRBJ2-7, with 10 bases fitting TRBD2. Sample: peripheral blood. CDR3 region: CATSVGTSVREQYF. The CDR3 coding sequence is TGTGCCACCAGCGTTGGGACTAGCGTGAGGGAGCAGTACTTC.